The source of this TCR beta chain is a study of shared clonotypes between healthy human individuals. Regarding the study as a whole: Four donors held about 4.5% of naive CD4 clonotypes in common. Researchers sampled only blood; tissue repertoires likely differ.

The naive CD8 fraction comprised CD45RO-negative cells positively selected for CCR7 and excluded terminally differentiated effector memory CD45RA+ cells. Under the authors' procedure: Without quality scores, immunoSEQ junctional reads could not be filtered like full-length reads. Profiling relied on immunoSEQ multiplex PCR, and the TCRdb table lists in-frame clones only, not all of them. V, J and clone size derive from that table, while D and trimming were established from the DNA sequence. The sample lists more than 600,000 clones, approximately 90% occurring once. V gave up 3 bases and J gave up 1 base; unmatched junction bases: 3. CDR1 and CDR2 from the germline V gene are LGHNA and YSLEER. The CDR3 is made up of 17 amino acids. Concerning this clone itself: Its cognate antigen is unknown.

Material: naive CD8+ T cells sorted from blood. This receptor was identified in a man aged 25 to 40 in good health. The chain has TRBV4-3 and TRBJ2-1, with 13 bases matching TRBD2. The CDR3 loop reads CASSQGTSGKSYNEQFF. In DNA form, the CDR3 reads TGCGCCAGCAGCCAGGGGACTAGCGGGAAATCCTACAATGAGCAGTTCTTC.